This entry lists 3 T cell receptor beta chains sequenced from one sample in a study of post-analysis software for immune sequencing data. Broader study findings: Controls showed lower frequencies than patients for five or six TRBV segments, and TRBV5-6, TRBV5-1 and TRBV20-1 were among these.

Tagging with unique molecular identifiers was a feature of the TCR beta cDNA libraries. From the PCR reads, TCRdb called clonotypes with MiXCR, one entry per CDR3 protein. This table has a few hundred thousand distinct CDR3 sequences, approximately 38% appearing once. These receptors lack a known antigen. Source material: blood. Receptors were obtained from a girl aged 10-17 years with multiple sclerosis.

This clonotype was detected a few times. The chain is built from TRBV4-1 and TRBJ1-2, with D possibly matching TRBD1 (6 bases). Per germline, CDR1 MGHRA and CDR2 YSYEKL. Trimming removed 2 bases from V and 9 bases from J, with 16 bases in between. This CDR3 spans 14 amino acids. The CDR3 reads CASSQTGGEKRYTF. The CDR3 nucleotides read TGCGCCAGCAGCCAAACGGGGGGCGAGAAGCGCTACACCTTC.

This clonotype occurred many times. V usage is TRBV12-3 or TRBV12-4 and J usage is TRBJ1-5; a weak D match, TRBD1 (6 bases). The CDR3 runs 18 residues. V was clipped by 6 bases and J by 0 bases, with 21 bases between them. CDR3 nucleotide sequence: TGTGCCAGCAGCACAATAACAGGCAGGGGCTCTAGCAATCAGCCCCAGCATTTT. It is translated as CASSTITGRGSSNQPQHF.

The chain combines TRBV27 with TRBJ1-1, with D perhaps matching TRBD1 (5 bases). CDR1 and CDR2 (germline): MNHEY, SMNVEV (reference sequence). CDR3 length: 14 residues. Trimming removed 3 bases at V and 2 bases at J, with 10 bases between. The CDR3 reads CASSFRQTNTEAFF. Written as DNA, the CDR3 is TGTGCCAGCAGTTTCCGACAGACCAACACTGAAGCTTTCTTT.